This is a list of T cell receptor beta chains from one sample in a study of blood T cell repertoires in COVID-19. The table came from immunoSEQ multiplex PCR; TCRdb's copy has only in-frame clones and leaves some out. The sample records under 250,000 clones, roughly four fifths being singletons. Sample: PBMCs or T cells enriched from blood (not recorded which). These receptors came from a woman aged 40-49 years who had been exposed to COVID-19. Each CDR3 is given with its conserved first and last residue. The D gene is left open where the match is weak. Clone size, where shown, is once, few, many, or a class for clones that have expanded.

CDR3 protein: CASRPPGQGRTDTQYF; CDR3 DNA: TGTGCCAGTAGGCCTCCGGGACAGGGCCGCACAGATACGCAGTATTTT; D gene: TRBD1; V gene: TRBV19; J gene: TRBJ2-3; clone size: .
CDR3 protein: CASSSPTGAYEQYF; CDR3 DNA: TGTGCCAGCAGCTCCCCGACAGGGGCCTACGAGCAGTACTTC; D gene: TRBD1; V gene: TRBV7-9; J gene: TRBJ2-7; clone size: .
CDR3 protein: CASSLRGGHNIPDTQYF; CDR3 DNA: TGTGCCAGCAGCTTACGAGGCGGCCACAACATACCAGATACGCAGTATTTT; D gene: .; V gene: TRBV7-2; J gene: TRBJ2-3; clone size: .
CDR3 protein: CATGREGDQETQYF; CDR3 DNA: TGTGCCACAGGCCGGGAGGGGGACCAAGAGACCCAGTACTTC; D gene: TRBD2; V gene: TRBV6-6; J gene: TRBJ2-5; clone size: .
CDR3 protein: CAISREGLGFDTQYF; CDR3 DNA: TGTGCCATCAGTCGGGAGGGGTTGGGTTTCGATACGCAGTATTTT; D gene: TRBD2; V gene: TRBV10-3; J gene: TRBJ2-3; clone size: once
CDR3 protein: CASSVTGHTEAFF; CDR3 DNA: TGTGCCAGCAGCGTTACAGGGCACACTGAAGCTTTCTTT; D gene: .; V gene: TRBV9; J gene: TRBJ1-1; clone size: .
CDR3 protein: CASSLEGTNPFYGYTF; CDR3 DNA: TGCGCCAGCAGCTTGGAGGGGACAAATCCTTTCTATGGCTACACCTTC; D gene: .; V gene: TRBV5-1; J gene: TRBJ1-2; clone size: .
CDR3 protein: CASSPAGTGVHFYNSPLHF; CDR3 DNA: TGTGCCAGCAGCCCGGCCGGGACAGGGGTCCATTTCTATAATTCACCCCTCCACTTT; D gene: TRBD1; V gene: TRBV7-2; J gene: TRBJ1-6; clone size: .
CDR3 protein: CASSLYRGRDSPLHF; CDR3 DNA: TGTGCCAGCAGTTTATATAGGGGGCGCGATTCACCCCTCCACTTT; D gene: TRBD1; V gene: TRBV27; J gene: TRBJ1-6; clone size: .
CDR3 protein: CASSLSWAGWSLHF; CDR3 DNA: TGTGCCAGCAGCCTATCATGGGCCGGTTGGTCCCTCCACTTT; D gene: .; V gene: TRBV6-2/TRBV6-3; J gene: TRBJ1-6; clone size: .
CDR3 protein: CASSSRDSSGYTF; CDR3 DNA: TGTGCCAGCAGCTCCAGGGATTCTTCTGGCTACACCTTC; D gene: .; V gene: TRBV7-3; J gene: TRBJ1-2; clone size: .
CDR3 protein: CASSFERDTEAFF; CDR3 DNA: TGTGCCAGCAGCTTTGAGCGGGACACTGAAGCTTTCTTT; D gene: .; V gene: TRBV3-1/TRBV3-2; J gene: TRBJ1-1; clone size: .
CDR3 protein: CASSLGADTEAFF; CDR3 DNA: TGTGCCAGCAGTTTAGGGGCAGATACTGAAGCTTTCTTT; D gene: .; V gene: TRBV12-3/TRBV12-4; J gene: TRBJ1-1; clone size: once
CDR3 protein: CASSYGGSGGFNEQFF; CDR3 DNA: TGTGCCAGCAGTTACGGCGGAAGCGGGGGGTTCAATGAGCAGTTCTTC; D gene: TRBD2; V gene: TRBV6-5; J gene: TRBJ2-1; clone size: .
CDR3 protein: CASSLRQGEGTEAFF; CDR3 DNA: TGTGCCAGCAGCTTAAGACAGGGAGAGGGCACTGAAGCTTTCTTT; D gene: TRBD1; V gene: TRBV11-2; J gene: TRBJ1-1; clone size: .
CDR3 protein: CASSPGGGRARNEQFF; CDR3 DNA: TGTGCCAGCAGCCCGGGAGGGGGAAGAGCTCGCAATGAGCAGTTCTTC; D gene: TRBD2; V gene: TRBV5-6; J gene: TRBJ2-1; clone size: few
CDR3 protein: CASSQVVPGANTGELFF; CDR3 DNA: TGCGCCAGCAGCCAAGTGGTCCCGGGGGCGAACACCGGGGAGCTGTTTTTT; D gene: .; V gene: TRBV4-1; J gene: TRBJ2-2; clone size: .
CDR3 protein: CASSSEAGANYGYTF; CDR3 DNA: TGTGCCAGCAGCTCCGAAGCGGGGGCTAACTATGGCTACACCTTC; D gene: .; V gene: TRBV6-5; J gene: TRBJ1-2; clone size: .
CDR3 protein: CASSHGQDYGYTF; CDR3 DNA: TGCGCCAGCAGCCATGGACAGGACTATGGCTACACCTTC; D gene: TRBD1; V gene: TRBV5-1; J gene: TRBJ1-2; clone size: .
CDR3 protein: CASSQTGDGYTF; CDR3 DNA: TGTGCCAGCAGCCAGACAGGGGACGGCTACACCTTC; D gene: TRBD1; V gene: TRBV28; J gene: TRBJ1-2; clone size: .
CDR3 protein: CASSQGTGRGNTIYF; CDR3 DNA: TGCGCCAGCAGCCAAGGGACAGGGAGGGGAAACACCATATATTTT; D gene: TRBD1; V gene: TRBV4-3; J gene: TRBJ1-3; clone size: .
CDR3 protein: CASREGLATRGNEQFF; CDR3 DNA: TGTGCCAGCAGGGAGGGGTTGGCCACCCGGGGAAATGAGCAGTTCTTC; D gene: .; V gene: TRBV2; J gene: TRBJ2-1; clone size: .
CDR3 protein: CASSGPSGPTTQYF; CDR3 DNA: TGTGCCAGCAGTGGGCCTAGCGGCCCTACCACGCAGTATTTT; D gene: TRBD2; V gene: TRBV2; J gene: TRBJ2-3; clone size: .
CDR3 protein: CASSSTGPNSPLHF; CDR3 DNA: TGTGCCAGCTCAAGCACAGGTCCGAATTCACCCCTCCACTTT; D gene: .; V gene: TRBV18; J gene: TRBJ1-6; clone size: .
CDR3 protein: CASSPGGAGPGTQYF; CDR3 DNA: TGTGCCAGCAGCCCTGGGGGGGCTGGCCCGGGGACCCAGTACTTC; D gene: .; V gene: TRBV7-2; J gene: TRBJ2-5; clone size: .
CDR3 protein: CASKNQAEETQYF; CDR3 DNA: TGCGCCAGCAAAAACCAGGCCGAAGAGACCCAGTACTTC; D gene: .; V gene: TRBV5-1; J gene: TRBJ2-5; clone size: .
CDR3 protein: CASSELAGGPDTQYF; CDR3 DNA: TGTGCCAGCAGTGAGCTAGCGGGGGGTCCAGATACGCAGTATTTT; D gene: TRBD2; V gene: TRBV6-1; J gene: TRBJ2-3; clone size: many
CDR3 protein: CASSLAVLNEQFF; CDR3 DNA: TGCGCCAGCAGCTTGGCCGTTCTAAATGAGCAGTTCTTC; D gene: .; V gene: TRBV5-1; J gene: TRBJ2-1; clone size: .
CDR3 protein: CASSDLGGDEAFF; CDR3 DNA: TGTGCCAGCAGTGATCTCGGCGGAGATGAAGCTTTCTTT; D gene: .; V gene: TRBV25-1; J gene: TRBJ1-1; clone size: .
CDR3 protein: CASSQDITGGKTQYF; CDR3 DNA: TGTGCCAGCAGCCAAGATATCACCGGGGGGAAGACCCAGTACTTC; D gene: TRBD2; V gene: TRBV3-1/TRBV3-2; J gene: TRBJ2-5; clone size: .